The following is a T cell receptor (beta chain) sequence with its context. Primers used in a second PCR of about 7 to 11 cycles were a sample-barcoded 5' primer and a J-beta primer mix. TCRdb recomputed calls from the 5' RACE reads with MiXCR, one row per CDR3 protein. In the table there are about 1.8 million distinct CDR3 sequences, less than 50% of which are singletons. CDR3 length: 15 amino acids. Germline loops: CDR1 SEHNR, CDR2 FQNEAQ (reference sequence). Trimming shortened V by 3 bases and J by 1 base, and 12 bases separated the two germline ends. The sample is drawn from a study of blood T cells in healthy people across ages.

V and J are TRBV7-9 and TRBJ1-2; D might be TRBD1 (5 bases). The receptor's source is a woman aged 40 to 50 in good health. Source material: blood. CDR3 region: CASSFSGTHNYGYTF. Here the CDR3 DNA reads TGTGCCAGCAGCTTTTCCGGGACTCATAACTATGGCTACACCTTC. The full variable domain, its missing parts supplied by reference TRBV7-9 and TRBJ1-2, is DTGVSQNPRHKITKRGQNVTFRCDPISEHNRLYWYRQTLGQGPEFLTYFQNEAQLEKSRLLSDRFSAERPKGSFSTLEIQRTEQGDSAMYLCASSFSGTHNYGYTFGSGTRLTVV.